The 10 T cell receptor beta chains below come from one sample, sequenced in a study of T cell changes during pregnancy in multiple sclerosis. Sequencing used immunoSEQ multiplex PCR; TCRdb keeps in-frame clones, though not all of them. The sample has about 36,000 clones; around nine tenths are singletons. Source: CD4+ T cells from peripheral blood mononuclear cells, taken in the first trimester of pregnancy. The receptors derive from a female donor with multiple sclerosis, enrolled in a pregnancy study.

V gene TRBV5-1 combines with J gene TRBJ2-7; 10 bases agree with TRBD1. Unmatched junction bases numbered 2, after V lost 4 bases and J lost 4 bases. Per the germline V gene, CDR1 is SGHRS and CDR2 is YFSETQ. The CDR3 has 13 amino acids. CDR3 amino acids: CASSQDRGYEQYF. The CDR3 DNA is TGCGCCAGCAGCCAGGACAGGGGGTACGAGCAGTACTTC.

The chain links TRBV18 to TRBJ2-1; D remains ambiguous. Trimming pared 2 bases from V and 0 bases from J, leaving 5 bases between. This CDR3 is 14 amino acids long. Germline V CDR1 and CDR2: KGHSH, LQKENI. Here the CDR3 reads CASSPVSSYNEQFF. The CDR3 DNA reads as TGTGCCAGCTCACCAGTTAGCTCCTACAATGAGCAGTTCTTC.

The V and J genes are TRBV7-3 and TRBJ2-7, with TRBD2 matching 7 bases. Looked up from germline, CDR1 is SGHTA and CDR2 is FQGTGA. After removal of 4 bases from V and 6 bases from J, the junction contained 9 bases not matched to a gene. The CDR3 is 14 residues long. In DNA form, the CDR3 reads TGTGCCAGCAGCTGGGGCGGGGGACGCTCCGAGCAGTACTTC. Translation: CASSWGGGRSEQYF.

V usage is TRBV27 and J usage is TRBJ2-1, with TRBD1 matching 7 bases. The CDR3 spans 15 residues. The germline CDR1 and CDR2 sequences are MNHEY and SMNVEV (reference sequence). The junction had 14 bases not matched to a gene; V was cut back by 5 bases and J by 10 bases. The CDR3 here is CASSPSTGYQWEQFF. CDR3 DNA: TGTGCCAGCAGTCCGTCGACAGGGTATCAGTGGGAGCAGTTCTTC.

The rearrangement uses TRBV7-2 and TRBJ1-2; D call uncertain. Germline loops: CDR1 SGHTA, CDR2 FQGNSA. Trimming took off 0 bases at V and 3 bases at J, with 5 bases between the two ends. The CDR3 loop spans 13 amino acids. Here the CDR3 reads CASSLAGDYGYTF. For the CDR3, the DNA is TGTGCCAGCAGCTTAGCCGGGGACTATGGCTACACCTTC.

The chain uses TRBV2 and TRBJ1-5; 7 bases line up with TRBD1. Germline V lookup: CDR1 SNHLY, CDR2 FYNNEI. The CDR3 has 14 residues. V was clipped by 10 bases and J by 5 bases; unmatched bases: 11. CDR3 nucleotide sequence: TGTGCCAACAGCCGGGACAGAGGTTATCAGCCCCAGCATTTT. This gives the protein CANSRDRGYQPQHF.

CDR3: CASRLAVDLGELFF. CDR3 nucleotide sequence: TGCGCCAGCCGACTAGCGGTTGACCTCGGGGAGCTGTTTTTT. The chain links TRBV5-1 to TRBJ2-2, with TRBD2 matching over 9 bases. Germline loops: CDR1 SGHRS, CDR2 YFSETQ. This CDR3 has 14 amino acids. The trim removed 7 bases at V and 7 bases at J, leaving 8 bases unmatched.

The rearrangement uses TRBV5-6 and TRBJ1-1; tentatively, D is TRBD1 (5 bases). Germline CDR1 is SGHDT and CDR2 is YYEEEE. V lost 3 bases, J lost 8 bases, and 8 bases lay in between. This CDR3 is 11 amino acids long. CDR3 protein: CASSYGHEAFF. CDR3 DNA sequence: TGTGCCAGCAGCTACGGACACGAAGCTTTCTTT.

This chain connects TRBV5-1 to TRBJ2-3; D is possibly TRBD2 (5 bases). This CDR3 spans 16 amino acids. The germline CDR1 and CDR2 sequences are SGHRS and YFSETQ. Trimming removed 3 bases from V and 4 bases from J, with 18 bases in between. The CDR3 spells CASSSLPGVTADTQYF. DNA for the CDR3: TGCGCCAGCAGCTCCCTCCCCGGGGTCACGGCAGATACGCAGTATTTT.

This clone showed up just a few times. The chain recombines TRBV30 with TRBJ2-3; D uncertain. This CDR3 spans 10 amino acids. Trimming stripped 7 bases from V and 9 bases from J, with 11 bases between. The germline V gene has CDR1 GTSNPN and CDR2 SVGIG (reference sequence). CDR3 sequence: CASFLGTQYF. The DNA for the CDR3 is TGTGCCTCATTCCTAGGCACGCAGTATTTT.